This passage covers 5 T cell receptor beta chains from one sample sequenced in a study of T cell responses to AZD1222 COVID-19 vaccine. Assay: immunoSEQ multiplex PCR; the TCRdb copy retains only in-frame clones and omits some. The data hold 120,000 to 150,000 clones, with roughly 90% observed a single time. The sequencing here drew on peripheral blood, taken 28 days after the second AZD1222 dose. All receptors come from an adult who received the AZD1222 COVID-19 vaccine.

This chain joins TRBV18 and TRBJ2-3, with TRBD1 identical over 10 bases. The length of the CDR3 is 16 residues. Germline V CDR1 and CDR2: KGHSH, LQKENI. The J segment lost 1 base and the V segment lost 1 base, leaving 2 bases of the junction unmatched. CDR3 DNA sequence: TGTGCCAGCTCACCACGGGACAGGGGTGGCACAGATACGCAGTATTTT. It specifies CASSPRDRGGTDTQYF.

The CDR3 DNA reads as TGTGCCAGCAGCCGAACCCGACAGGGTGGATTTTTGGATGAGCAGTTCTTC. Its protein is CASSRTRQGGFLDEQFF. The rearrangement uses TRBV7-9 and TRBJ2-1; TRBD1 matches at 7 bases. With 5 bases clipped from V and 8 bases from J, the junction kept 18 bases outside the gene matches. Germline CDR1 reads SEHNR; CDR2 reads FQNEAQ (reference sequence). The CDR3 sequence is 17 residues long.

The rearrangement joins TRBV6-2 or TRBV6-3 to TRBJ1-2; no firm D call. V lost 2 bases to trimming and J lost 0 bases, with 7 bases between them. CDR3 length: 14 amino acids. Germline V gene sequence: CDR1 MNHEY, CDR2 SVGEGT. CDR3 DNA: TGTGCCAGCAGTTACGGGGTAGCTAACTATGGCTACACCTTC. Translating it yields CASSYGVANYGYTF.

This clone was recorded only once. J is TRBJ2-7 and V is TRBV5-4, with a weak D call TRBD1 (5 bases). Germline V gives CDR1 SGHNT, CDR2 YYREEE (reference sequence). The CDR3 consists of 12 residues. V lost 4 bases, J lost 2 bases, and 7 bases lay in between. CDR3 region: CASSDRAYEQYF. The CDR3 DNA reads as TGTGCCAGCAGCGACAGAGCCTACGAGCAGTACTTC.

This clone has only a few counts. The J gene is TRBJ2-1, the V gene TRBV4-1; 9 bases agree with TRBD1. J lost 9 bases, V lost 3 bases, and 9 bases had no gene match. Germline CDR1 and CDR2: MGHRA and YSYEKL. The length of the CDR3 is 15 residues. In DNA, the CDR3 is TGCGCCAGCAGCCACCTACCGGGACAGGGTACTGAGCAGTTCTTC. This encodes CASSHLPGQGTEQFF.